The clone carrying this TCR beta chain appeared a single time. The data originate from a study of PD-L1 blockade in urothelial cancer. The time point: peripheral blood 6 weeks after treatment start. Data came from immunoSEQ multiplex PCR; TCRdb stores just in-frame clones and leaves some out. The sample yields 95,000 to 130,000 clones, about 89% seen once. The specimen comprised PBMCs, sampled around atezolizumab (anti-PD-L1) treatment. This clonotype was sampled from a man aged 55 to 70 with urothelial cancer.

The DNA for the CDR3 is TGTGCCAGCAGTTCTCCTAGCGGGAGGGAGGGCGAGCAGTTCTTC. This gives the protein CASSSPSGREGEQFF. This chain uses TRBV28 with TRBJ2-1, with TRBD2 identical over 12 bases. Trimming at V came to 4 bases and at J to 10 bases, leaving 8 bases not matched to a gene. Looked up from germline, CDR1 is MDHEN and CDR2 is SYDVKM. The CDR3 runs 15 residues. Filled out from reference TRBV28 and TRBJ2-1, the complete variable domain reads DVKVTQSSRYLVKRTGEKVFLECVQDMDHENMFWYRQDPGLGLRLIYFSYDVKMKEKGDIPEGYSVSREKKERFSLILESASTNQTSMYLCASSSPSGREGEQFFGPGTRLTVL.